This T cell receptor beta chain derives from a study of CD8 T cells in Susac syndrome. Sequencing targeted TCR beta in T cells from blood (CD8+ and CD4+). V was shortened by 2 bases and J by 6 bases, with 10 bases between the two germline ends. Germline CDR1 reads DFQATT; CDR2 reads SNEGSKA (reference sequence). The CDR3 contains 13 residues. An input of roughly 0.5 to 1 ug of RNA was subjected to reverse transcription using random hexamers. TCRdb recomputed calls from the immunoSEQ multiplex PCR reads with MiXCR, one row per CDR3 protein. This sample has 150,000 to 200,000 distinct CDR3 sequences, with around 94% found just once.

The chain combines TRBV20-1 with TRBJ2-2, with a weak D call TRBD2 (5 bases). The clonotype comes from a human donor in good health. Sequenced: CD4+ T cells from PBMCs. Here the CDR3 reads CSARPQEAGELFF. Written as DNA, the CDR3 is TGCAGTGCTAGACCCCAGGAGGCCGGGGAGCTGTTTTTT.